This T cell receptor (beta chain) originates from a study of OX40 agonist ivuxolimab in advanced cancers. Regarding the complete study: The costimulatory receptor OX40 (CD134) was targeted by ivuxolimab, a fully human IgG2 agonistic monoclonal antibody. Intravenous ivuxolimab was administered to patients every 2 weeks at six dose levels: 0.01, 0.1, 0.3, 1.5, 3 and 10 mg/kg. Partial responses occurred in three dose-escalation patients: two with cutaneous melanoma and one with hepatocellular carcinoma. Peripheral TCRbeta sequencing aimed to test whether ivuxolimab altered TCR sequence diversity and caused clonal T-cell expansion. Patients were allowed to have had prior anti-PD-1, anti-PD-L1 or anti-CTLA-4 therapy, and about 40% of the dose-escalation patients had been treated with checkpoint inhibitors. The monotherapy dose-escalation portion (N ≈ 52 patients) of the phase I ivuxolimab trial is reported in the paper. In the dose-escalation cohort, 75% to 90% of patients were male, and the mean age was 60 years with a range of 23 to 79. Among the approximately 50 dose-escalation patients, some 19 had hepatocellular carcinoma, about 15 melanoma, 9 renal cell carcinoma and 9 head and neck cancer. General findings and caveats noted by the study authors: In the 0.1-3.0 mg/kg groups, partial responders were among the patients with the lowest normalized peripheral clonal expansion, particularly in CD8+ T cells. Low levels of normalized T-cell clonal expansion were also seen in some patients who did not respond. The antigen specificity of the peripheral T cells that underwent clonal expansion was not determined. Clonal expansion of both CD4+ and CD8+ blood T cells was observed from baseline to week 6 at doses 0.1 to 3.0 mg/kg. After ivuxolimab, CD8+ T cells had more expanded clones than CD4+ T cells on average.

The trial excluded patients who had a history of autoimmune disease or who were on systemic immunosuppression. Peripheral blood for TCR sequencing was drawn from every dose cohort at baseline, at cycle 4 day 1 and at cycle 7 day 1. The samples were drawn from a first-in-human, open-label, multicenter phase I dose-escalation trial of ivuxolimab. Adults with locally advanced or metastatic head and neck squamous cell, hepatocellular, melanoma or renal cell carcinoma were enrolled in the trial. Before TCR sequencing, CD4+ and CD8+ T cells were separately sorted from peripheral blood. Genomic DNA was extracted from sorted cells for sequencing of the TCRbeta CDR3 region. The immunoSEQ Assay was used for sequencing of TCRbeta CDR3 regions. Drawn from immuneACCESS, this table holds only the in-frame rearrangements with V and J called that TCRdb kept. Clones are partly lost; checked studies trace under half to an unresolved V gene and leave the rest unexplained. The sample data list around 62,000 clones, and 65% to 90% of these were observed just once. Of the sample, approximately 2.4% is held by the ten largest clones.

This clone is considered medium-sized (0.01 to 0.1%). The clone's antigen remains unknown. Base qualities were left out, and no much larger clone turns up one base away. Between the V and J ends, shortened by 3 bases and 8 bases respectively, the junction contains 11 bases. The germline V gene (reference sequence) provides CDR1 LNHDA and CDR2 SQIVND. From the cysteine up to the phenylalanine, the CDR3 has a length of 13 residues. CDR3 DNA only is kept here, 39 bases in frame from base 1. The sequence was obtained from an adult with an advanced solid tumor such as melanoma, head and neck, liver or kidney cancer. The chain links TRBV19 with TRBJ1-5; the D segment could be TRBD1, given 5 matching bases. This specimen was CD4+ or CD8+ T cells sorted from blood, taken in a trial of the OX40 agonist ivuxolimab. This receptor has the CDR3 CASSMGRVEPQHF. The DNA sequence follows: TGTGCCAGTAGTATGGGCAGGGTTGAGCCCCAGCATTTT.